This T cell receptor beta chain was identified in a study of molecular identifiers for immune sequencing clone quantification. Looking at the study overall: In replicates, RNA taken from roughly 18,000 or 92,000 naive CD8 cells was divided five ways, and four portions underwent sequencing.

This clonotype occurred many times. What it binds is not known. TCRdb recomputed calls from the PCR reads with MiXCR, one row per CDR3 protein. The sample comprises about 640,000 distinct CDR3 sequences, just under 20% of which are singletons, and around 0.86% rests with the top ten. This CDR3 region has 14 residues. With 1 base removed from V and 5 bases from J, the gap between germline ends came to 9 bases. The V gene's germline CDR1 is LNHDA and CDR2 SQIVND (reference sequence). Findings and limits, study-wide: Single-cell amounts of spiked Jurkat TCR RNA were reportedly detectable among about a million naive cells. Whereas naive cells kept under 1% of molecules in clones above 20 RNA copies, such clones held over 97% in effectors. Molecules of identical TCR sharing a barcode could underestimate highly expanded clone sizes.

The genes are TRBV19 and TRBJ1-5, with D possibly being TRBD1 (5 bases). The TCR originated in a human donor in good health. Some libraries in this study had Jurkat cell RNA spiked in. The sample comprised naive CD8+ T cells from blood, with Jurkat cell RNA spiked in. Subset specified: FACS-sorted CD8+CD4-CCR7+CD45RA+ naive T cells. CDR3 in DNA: TGTGCCAGTAGTATAGGAGGGGAGTATCAGCCCCAGCATTTT. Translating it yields CASSIGGEYQPQHF. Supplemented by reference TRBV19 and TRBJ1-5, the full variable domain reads DGGITQSPKYLFRKEGQNVTLSCEQNLNHDAMYWYRQDPGQGLRLIYYSQIVNDFQKGDIAEGYSVSREKKESFPLTVTSAQKNPTAFYLCASSIGGEYQPQHFGDGTRLSIL.